The rows below give T cell receptor beta chains drawn from one sample of a study of T cell changes during pregnancy in multiple sclerosis. Assay: immunoSEQ multiplex PCR; the TCRdb copy retains only in-frame clones and omits some. The sample yields about 86,000 clones, 80% to 95% seen once. The sample here was peripheral blood, taken in the first trimester of pregnancy. Receptors were obtained from a female donor in good health, enrolled as a control in a pregnancy study. The CDR3 runs from the conserved cysteine through the conserved F or W. Each record gives: J gene, D gene, V gene, CDR3 length, clone size, CDR3 DNA, CDR3 protein. D genes are given only for firm matches. The size of a clone is reported for some rows only, either as once, few or many, or as a class for expanded clones.

J: TRBJ2-7
D: TRBD1
V: TRBV6-5
length: 13
size: NA
DNA: TGTGCCAGCAGTTCTAACAGGGGATACGAGCAGTACTTC
CDR3: CASSSNRGYEQYF

J: TRBJ2-5
D: TRBD2
V: TRBV7-9
length: 14
size: NA
DNA: TGTGCCAGCAGCTCCCGGACTAGTCAAGAGACCCAGTACTTC
CDR3: CASSSRTSQETQYF

J: TRBJ1-2
D: NA
V: TRBV6-6
length: 13
size: NA
DNA: TGTGCCAGCAGTGCGATCGCTAACTATGGCTACACCTTC
CDR3: CASSAIANYGYTF

J: TRBJ1-6
D: NA
V: TRBV9
length: 14
size: NA
DNA: TGTGCCAGCAGCACGGGGATGACAAGTTCACCCCTCCACTTT
CDR3: CASSTGMTSSPLHF

J: TRBJ1-1
D: NA
V: TRBV7-9
length: 15
size: NA
DNA: TGTGCCGGGTATGAGAAAGGACTTCTGAACACTGAAGCTTTCTTT
CDR3: CAGYEKGLLNTEAFF

J: TRBJ2-7
D: TRBD2
V: TRBV19
length: 15
size: NA
DNA: TGTGCCAGTACCCTTGAGGCAGCGGGGGGCTACGAGCAGTACTTC
CDR3: CASTLEAAGGYEQYF

J: TRBJ2-3
D: NA
V: TRBV5-1
length: 12
size: NA
DNA: TGCGCCAGCAGCTTTGGGGGGGATACGCAGTATTTT
CDR3: CASSFGGDTQYF

J: TRBJ1-1
D: NA
V: TRBV30
length: 13
size: few
DNA: TGTGCCTGGAGTGTAGGCGCGGTCGCTGAAGCTTTCTTT
CDR3: CAWSVGAVAEAFF

J: TRBJ1-1
D: TRBD1
V: TRBV27
length: 17
size: once
DNA: TGTGCCAGCAGACCTACAGGGGGCGATGTGACGAACACTGAAGCTTTCTTT
CDR3: CASRPTGGDVTNTEAFF

J: TRBJ1-1
D: NA
V: TRBV4-3
length: 14
size: NA
DNA: TGCGCCAGCAGCCAAGAAAGGAGGAACACTGAAGCTTTCTTT
CDR3: CASSQERRNTEAFF

J: TRBJ2-2
D: NA
V: TRBV7-9
length: 15
size: once
DNA: TGTGCCAGCAGCTTATGGGAGAAGTGGACCGGGGAGCTGTTTTTT
CDR3: CASSLWEKWTGELFF

J: TRBJ2-5
D: NA
V: TRBV11-2
length: 17
size: NA
DNA: TGTGCCAGCAGACCCATGTCAGGGGCATGGTTCCAAGAGACCCAGTACTTC
CDR3: CASRPMSGAWFQETQYF

J: TRBJ2-1
D: NA
V: TRBV4-2
length: 15
size: NA
DNA: TGTGCCAGCAGCCCTGACAGGAGCTCCTACAATGAGCAGTTCTTC
CDR3: CASSPDRSSYNEQFF

J: TRBJ2-7
D: TRBD2
V: TRBV5-1
length: 15
size: NA
DNA: TGCGCCAGCAGCTTCACTAGCGGGGGGGCCTACGAGCAGTACTTC
CDR3: CASSFTSGGAYEQYF

J: TRBJ1-2
D: NA
V: TRBV30
length: 14
size: NA
DNA: TGTGCCTGGCAAGGGGGGGCTCCGGCCTATGGCTACACCTTC
CDR3: CAWQGGAPAYGYTF

J: TRBJ1-5
D: TRBD1
V: TRBV6-1
length: 14
size: NA
DNA: TGTGCCAGCAATGGCAGGGGGGCCAATCAGCCCCAGCATTTT
CDR3: CASNGRGANQPQHF

J: TRBJ1-4
D: NA
V: TRBV7-8
length: 15
size: NA
DNA: TGTGCCAGCAGTGCCCAACTTCAGGGTAATGAAAAACTGTTTTTT
CDR3: CASSAQLQGNEKLFF

J: TRBJ2-5
D: NA
V: TRBV18
length: 16
size: NA
DNA: TGTGCCAGCTCACTAGAGGCCAGGGCCTTCCAAGAGACCCAGTACTTC
CDR3: CASSLEARAFQETQYF

J: TRBJ2-2
D: NA
V: TRBV30
length: 10
size: NA
DNA: TGTGCCGGGGCAGCCGGGGAGCTGTTTTTT
CDR3: CAGAAGELFF

J: TRBJ2-3
D: NA
V: TRBV5-8
length: 15
size: NA
DNA: TGTGCCAGCAGCTTGGGTAGGGGGAGCACAGATACGCAGTATTTT
CDR3: CASSLGRGSTDTQYF

J: TRBJ1-3
D: TRBD1
V: TRBV5-1
length: 16
size: once
DNA: TGCGCCAGCAGCTTGGACGGCTCAGGGGGAGGAAACACCATATATTTT
CDR3: CASSLDGSGGGNTIYF

J: TRBJ2-7
D: TRBD1
V: TRBV5-1
length: 15
size: NA
DNA: TGCGCCAGCAGCTTGGCCGGCGGGACAGGGGATCCGCAGTACTTC
CDR3: CASSLAGGTGDPQYF

J: TRBJ1-2
D: TRBD1
V: TRBV19
length: 13
size: NA
DNA: TGTGCCAGTAGTATCGGGACAGGCTATGGCTACACCTTC
CDR3: CASSIGTGYGYTF

J: TRBJ2-1
D: TRBD2
V: TRBV5-1
length: 21
size: NA
DNA: TGCGCCAGCAGCTTGGACGGATCAAAAAGGAGCGGGGGGTCCTCCTACAATGAGCAGTTCTTC
CDR3: CASSLDGSKRSGGSSYNEQFF

J: TRBJ2-3
D: TRBD2
V: TRBV11-2
length: 14
size: NA
DNA: TGTGCCAGCAGCTTTGGACTAGCGGGGGGTACGCAGTATTTT
CDR3: CASSFGLAGGTQYF

J: TRBJ1-2
D: TRBD1
V: TRBV30
length: 13
size: NA
DNA: TGTGCCTGGAGCAAAGGACAGGGGCAGGGCTACACCTTC
CDR3: CAWSKGQGQGYTF

J: TRBJ2-1
D: TRBD2
V: TRBV4-3
length: 17
size: few
DNA: TGCGCCAGCAGCCAAGGGGGTAGCGGGGCGTCCTACAATGAGCAGTTCTTC
CDR3: CASSQGGSGASYNEQFF

J: TRBJ1-2
D: NA
V: TRBV29-1
length: 13
size: NA
DNA: TGCAGCGTGACTAGCGGGTCGGCGGGTGGCTACACCTTC
CDR3: CSVTSGSAGGYTF

J: TRBJ2-7
D: TRBD1
V: TRBV5-1
length: 15
size: NA
DNA: TGCGCCAGCTCAGATCGGGACAGGGCTTCCTACGAGCAGTACTTC
CDR3: CASSDRDRASYEQYF

J: TRBJ1-3
D: NA
V: TRBV5-4
length: 16
size: NA
DNA: TGTGCCAGCAGCTTTTCGGGGAGCCGTACTGGAAACACCATATATTTT
CDR3: CASSFSGSRTGNTIYF

J: TRBJ1-3
D: NA
V: TRBV2
length: 16
size: NA
DNA: TGTGCCAGCAGTGATACAGGACGGGCCTCTGGAAACACCATATATTTT
CDR3: CASSDTGRASGNTIYF